The 19 T cell receptor beta chains below come from one sample, sequenced in a study of Ad26.COV2.S vaccination and SARS-CoV-2 variants. Data came from immunoSEQ multiplex PCR; TCRdb stores just in-frame clones and leaves some out. The sample lists some 350,000 clones; 92% were seen once. The sample in question was peripheral blood, obtained after recovery from COVID-19. The receptors stem from a human donor who had recovered from COVID-19.

The V and J genes are TRBV5-4 and TRBJ2-7, with a weak D call TRBD2 (7 bases). Between the trimmed V and J ends, which lost 4 bases and 0 bases, there was a span of 17 bases. The CDR3 is 16 amino acids. The germline CDR1 and CDR2 sequences are SGHNT and YYREEE (reference sequence). DNA for the CDR3: TGTGCCAGCAGCCATGCGGGGGCCCGAAGCTCCTACGAGCAGTACTTC. Protein: CASSHAGARSSYEQYF.

The V call is TRBV2, the J call TRBJ1-1; 8 positions match TRBD1. Germline CDR1 and CDR2: SNHLY and FYNNEI. CDR3 length equals 11 residues. V was clipped by 5 bases and J by 10 bases; unmatched bases: 3. CDR3 region: CASSRQGLAFF. CDR3 sequence (DNA): TGTGCCAGCAGTCGACAGGGGCTAGCTTTCTTT.

The chain recombines TRBV11-2 with TRBJ1-4; 8 nucleotides agree with TRBD1. Trimming at V came to 1 base and at J to 7 bases, leaving 8 bases not matched to a gene. This CDR3 has 16 residues. The germline gives CDR1 SGHAT, CDR2 FQNNGV. The CDR3 reads CASSLVGRGQVEKLFF. Here the CDR3 DNA reads TGTGCCAGCAGCTTAGTTGGCAGGGGGCAGGTTGAAAAACTGTTTTTT.

The genes are TRBV5-1 and TRBJ2-1, with 10 bases fitting TRBD2. The germline CDR1 and CDR2 sequences are SGHRS and YFSETQ. The V and J ends lost 4 bases and 0 bases, in that order; junction bases with no gene match: 4. The CDR3 is made up of 16 amino acids. CDR3 in DNA: TGCGCCAGCAGCAATAGCGGGGGGAGCTCCTACAATGAGCAGTTCTTC. The encoded protein is CASSNSGGSSYNEQFF.

This clone was detected once. The J gene is TRBJ2-2, the V gene TRBV5-6, with TRBD2 identical over 14 bases. The V gene's germline CDR1 is SGHDT and CDR2 YYEEEE. Unmatched junction bases numbered 10, after V lost 4 bases and J lost 5 bases. This CDR3 is 18 amino acids long. CDR3 nucleotide sequence: TGTGCCAGCAGCCACCCGACTAGCGGGGGGGCTAGAACCGGGGAGCTGTTTTTT. Translated, it gives CASSHPTSGGARTGELFF.

The chain joins TRBV3-1 (or the pseudogene TRBV3-2) to TRBJ1-5; TRBD1 is a possible D gene (5 bases). V lost 6 bases and J lost 8, with 17 bases in between. Germline CDR1 and CDR2: LGHDT and YNNKEL (reference sequence). This CDR3 is built from 14 residues. The CDR3 nucleotides read TGTGCCAGCAGTCTGAAAGGGGAGTTGGAGCCCCAGCATTTT. Amino acids: CASSLKGELEPQHF.

V usage is TRBV13 and J usage is TRBJ1-2; tentative D call: TRBD1 (6 bases). Looked up from germline, CDR1 is PRHDT and CDR2 is FYEKMQ (reference sequence). V was trimmed by 5 bases and J by 2 bases, leaving 21 bases between them. This CDR3 contains 17 residues. In DNA form, the CDR3 reads TGTGCCAGCAGCCCCCGAAGACAGGAGGATTCCAACTATGGCTACACCTTC. This translates into CASSPRRQEDSNYGYTF.

The chain is built from TRBV10-3 and TRBJ2-1, with no clear D. The CDR3 runs to 11 residues. The germline CDR1 and CDR2 sequences are ENHRY and SYGVKD. V lost 3 bases to trimming and J lost 8 bases, with 5 bases between them. CDR3 coding DNA: TGTGCCATCAGTGAAACTGATGAGCAGTTCTTC. The encoded protein is CAISETDEQFF.

V is TRBV6-2 or TRBV6-3 and J is TRBJ1-1; the D is unclear. CDR1 is MNHEY and CDR2 is SVGEGT in the germline V gene. CDR3 length: 13 amino acids. Trimming left V 0 bases short and J 1 base short, with 3 bases between. The CDR3 DNA is TGTGCCAGCAGTTACTCGAAGAACACTGAAGCTTTCTTT. Translation gives CASSYSKNTEAFF.

J is TRBJ2-5 and V is TRBV6-2 or TRBV6-3; unclear D gene. V gave up 7 bases and J gave up 2 bases, with 14 bases separating them. Per germline, CDR1 MNHEY and CDR2 SVGEGT. The CDR3 extends over 14 amino acids. CDR3: CASTPGGAQETQYF. The CDR3 bases are TGTGCCAGCACCCCCGGCGGAGCTCAAGAGACCCAGTACTTC.

The chain's CDR3 is CASSFLAGGYPSSYNEQFF. DNA for the CDR3: TGCGCCAGCAGCTTCTTAGCGGGGGGCTACCCAAGCTCCTACAATGAGCAGTTCTTC. The gene calls are TRBV5-1 and TRBJ2-1, with 10 bases aligning to TRBD2. The germline V gene encodes CDR1 SGHRS and CDR2 YFSETQ. V shed 2 bases and J 0 bases; nucleotides not matched to a gene: 11. The CDR3 has 19 residues.

The rearrangement joins TRBV27 to TRBJ2-2; 11 bases are shared with TRBD2. The CDR3 has 15 residues. V dropped 5 bases and J dropped 5; count of bases not matched to a gene: 4. Germline V gives CDR1 MNHEY, CDR2 SMNVEV (reference sequence). The CDR3 here is CASSPTSGGTGELFF. The CDR3 DNA is TGTGCCAGCAGTCCTACTAGCGGGGGTACCGGGGAGCTGTTTTTT.

This clone was seen only a few times. V is TRBV7-8 and J is TRBJ1-1, with D uncertain. CDR1 and CDR2 (germline): SGHVS, FQNEAQ. Trimming took off 0 bases at V and 1 base at J, with 9 bases between the two ends. The CDR3 is made up of 15 amino acids. DNA for the CDR3: TGTGCCAGCAGCTTAGCGTTCAGCCAGAACACTGAAGCTTTCTTT. This sequence encodes CASSLAFSQNTEAFF.

This clone showed up just a few times. The CDR3 DNA follows: TGTGCCAGCAGCTTAGGAAGGGCGGATACCGGGGAGCTGTTTTTT. Its protein is CASSLGRADTGELFF. The chain links TRBV7-9 to TRBJ2-2; D not resolved. Germline values: CDR1 SEHNR, CDR2 FQNEAQ (reference sequence). V lost 1 base, J lost 5 bases, and 11 bases lay in between. This CDR3 is 15 amino acids long.

The chain combines TRBV2 with TRBJ1-5; 7 bases line up with TRBD1. The CDR3 extends over 13 amino acids. Per germline, CDR1 SNHLY and CDR2 FYNNEI. The junction had 7 bases not matched to a gene; V was cut back by 7 bases and J by 7 bases. The DNA for the CDR3 is TGTGCCAGCAAAACAGGGGTAGGCCAGCCCCAGCATTTT. Translating gives CASKTGVGQPQHF.

The chain couples TRBV7-9 to TRBJ1-2; the match to TRBD1 covers 7 bases. V was clipped by 5 bases and J by 4 bases; unmatched bases: 4. CDR1 SEHNR and CDR2 FQNEAQ come from the germline V gene (reference sequence). The CDR3 has 13 residues. CDR3 residues: CASSRQGTYGYTF. CDR3 nucleotide sequence: TGTGCCAGCAGCCGACAGGGAACCTATGGCTACACCTTC.

The chain employs TRBV5-1 and TRBJ2-3; tentatively, D is TRBD1 (6 bases). The CDR3 runs 16 residues. V lost 0 bases and J lost 11, with 22 bases in between. Looked up from germline, CDR1 is SGHRS and CDR2 is YFSETQ. In DNA form, the CDR3 reads TGCGCCAGCAGCTTGGAGACAGGACCTACCAATATTGAGCAGTATTTT. This sequence encodes CASSLETGPTNIEQYF.

The chain joins TRBV23-1 to TRBJ1-5; 7 bases agree with TRBD1. TRBV23-1 carries the ORF label, with uncertain function. CDR3 size: 15 residues. V lost 0 bases to trimming and J lost 6 bases; unmatched junction nucleotides: 5. DNA of the CDR3: TGCGCCAGCAGTCAATCTAGACAGGGCTGTCAGCCCCAGCATTTT. It encodes CASSQSRQGCQPQHF.

This chain connects TRBV2 to TRBJ2-2; 7 bases fit TRBD1. Per the germline V gene, CDR1 is SNHLY and CDR2 is FYNNEI. V lost 7 bases, J lost 1 base, and 9 bases stayed unmatched. This CDR3 region has 16 residues. The CDR3 DNA is TGTGCCAGCAATTATATTCGACAGGGGAACACCGGGGAGCTGTTTTTT. Protein: CASNYIRQGNTGELFF.